Described below is a single T cell receptor beta chain sequence and its context. Its specificity is not known. Some clones are missing from TCRdb's copy, which holds only in-frame ones; the method was immunoSEQ multiplex PCR. This table has about 20,000 clones, approximately 73% appearing once. Germline trimming cut 5 bases from V and 3 bases from J; bases unmatched to any gene: 7. Germline CDR1 and CDR2: SGHRS and YFSETQ. The CDR3 length is 14 residues. This sample stems from a study of vaccination effects on CD4 cells after COVID-19. Study results and limitations: Vaccine-induced new clones formed most post-vaccine spike-reactive clones in convalescents.

Antigen-specific CD4+ T cells were first expanded with viral peptide pools by the ViraFEST assay and only then sequenced. When less than 12 days of culture had elapsed, CD4+ T cells were isolated. SARS-CoV-2 infected the person between March and December 2020, as confirmed by PCR. IL-2 medium supplanted half the medium on days 3 and 7. The receptor was isolated from a human donor who had a prior SARS-CoV-2 infection. The sequences come from CD4+ T cells from PBMCs cultured with a peptide pool, collected before COVID-19 vaccination. This sequence joins TRBV5-1 and TRBJ1-2, with 7 bases matching TRBD1. CDR3 residues: CASRETGTDYGYTF. CDR3 bases: TGCGCCAGCAGAGAGACAGGGACTGACTATGGCTACACCTTC.